This passage covers 12 T cell receptor beta chains from one sample sequenced in a study of CD8 T cells in Susac syndrome. With random hexamers, 0.5 to 1 ug RNA was reverse transcribed. MiXCR, applied by TCRdb to the immunoSEQ multiplex PCR reads, yields one record per CDR3 protein. In the table there are approximately 150,000 distinct CDR3 sequences, 94% of which are singletons. The specimen was CD4+ T cells from PBMCs. The receptor set was obtained from a human donor with multiple sclerosis.

The count of this clonotype is one. The chain links TRBV9 to TRBJ1-1; D gene unclear. Trimming took 5 bases from V and 11 from J, leaving 13 bases between them. There are 11 residues in the CDR3. Germline CDR1 and CDR2: SGDLS and YYNGEE. CDR3 bases: TGTGCCAGCAGGAGGGAAGGACGGGCTTTCTTT. Translation gives CASRREGRAFF.

The chain recombines TRBV6-6 with TRBJ1-4; 7 nucleotides line up with TRBD1. Germline CDR1 and CDR2: MNHNY and SVGAGI (reference sequence). The CDR3 spans 14 residues. J lost 7 bases, V lost 4 bases, and 6 bases had no gene match. The chain's CDR3 is CASSSPGQTEKLFF. CDR3 DNA: TGTGCCAGCAGTTCCCCGGGACAGACTGAAAAACTGTTTTTT.

The chain uses TRBV12-5 and TRBJ2-7; the match to TRBD2 covers 8 bases. J lost 2 bases, V lost 5 bases, and 2 bases had no gene match. The germline V gene encodes CDR1 LGHNT and CDR2 FRNRAP. The CDR3 loop spans 13 amino acids. As DNA, the CDR3 is TGTGCTAGTGGTATAGCGGGAACCTACGAGCAGTACTTC. Translating gives CASGIAGTYEQYF.

This chain joins TRBV5-1 and TRBJ2-7, with D uncertain. The germline CDR1 and CDR2 sequences are SGHRS and YFSETQ. CDR3 size: 15 residues. V lost 5 bases, J lost 1 base, and 16 bases lay in between. The CDR3 protein is CASSSPYRGSYEQYF. The CDR3 DNA is TGCGCCAGCAGTTCACCCTACCGCGGATCCTACGAGCAGTACTTC.

The rearrangement links TRBV24-1 to TRBJ2-5; weak D call: TRBD2 (6 bases). Trimming left V 5 bases short and J 4 bases short, with 13 bases between. There are 14 residues in the CDR3. Germline CDR1 reads KGHDR; CDR2 reads SFDVKD. This chain's CDR3 is CATSGPRELETQYF. In DNA, the CDR3 is TGTGCCACCAGTGGTCCCCGGGAGTTAGAGACCCAGTACTTC.

The chain has TRBV6-5 and TRBJ2-7; perhaps D is TRBD1 or TRBD2 (5 bases each). This CDR3 spans 15 amino acids. V lost 6 bases and J 0 bases, leaving 15 bases between the germline ends. Looked up from germline, CDR1 is MNHEY and CDR2 is SVGAGI. The CDR3 sequence: CASSPGRGSSYEQYF. The CDR3 nucleotides read TGTGCCAGCAGCCCGGGACGGGGAAGCTCCTACGAGCAGTACTTC.

This sequence joins TRBV5-8 and TRBJ2-1, with D unresolved. Trimming pared 2 bases from V and 10 bases from J, leaving 13 bases between. Looked up from germline, CDR1 is SGHTS and CDR2 is YDEGEE. The CDR3 covers 13 residues. CDR3 loop: CASSLLDPAEQFF. The CDR3 region has the DNA TGTGCCAGCAGCTTATTAGACCCGGCGGAGCAGTTCTTC.

The chain links TRBV24-1 to TRBJ2-5; the D call may be TRBD1 or TRBD2 (5 bases each). Per germline, CDR1 KGHDR and CDR2 SFDVKD. The ends were cut back, 5 bases at V and 4 bases at J, with 10 bases in the middle. The CDR3 is made up of 13 amino acids. CDR3 DNA sequence: TGTGCCACCAGTGCGTCAGGGAGAGAGACCCAGTACTTC. Its protein product is CATSASGRETQYF.

This chain uses TRBV29-1 with TRBJ2-5; D unresolved. The germline V gene encodes CDR1 SQVTM and CDR2 ANQGSEA. The V end lost 2 bases, the J end lost 5 bases, and 9 bases lay between the germline ends. This CDR3 is built from 12 residues. CDR3 sequence: CSVEPPAETQYF. In nucleotides, the CDR3 is TGCAGCGTTGAACCCCCCGCGGAGACCCAGTACTTC.

This rearrangement joins TRBV20-1 to TRBJ2-7, with TRBD2 identical over 10 bases. V trimming: 4 bases; J trimming: 2 bases; junction bases outside the gene matches: 5. Germline assignment: CDR1 DFQATT and CDR2 SNEGSKA (reference sequence). CDR3 length equals 14 residues. The CDR3 region is CSAKALAGPYEQYF. The CDR3 nucleotides are TGCAGTGCTAAAGCACTAGCGGGGCCCTACGAGCAGTACTTC.

The chain has TRBV7-9 and TRBJ1-4; D gene unclear. Germline-derived CDR1 and CDR2 are SEHNR and FQNEAQ (reference sequence). Trimming stripped 1 base from V and 0 bases from J, with 12 bases between. The CDR3 consists of 17 residues. The CDR3 coding sequence is TGTGCCAGCAGCTTAGGGATATTTGCTGCAACTAATGAAAAACTGTTTTTT. It translates to CASSLGIFAATNEKLFF.

V and J are TRBV6-1 and TRBJ1-2; the D is unclear. CDR1 and CDR2 (germline): MNHNS, SASEGT. V was cut by 6 bases and J by 2 bases, with 19 bases left in between. The CDR3 sequence is 16 residues long. For the CDR3, the DNA is TGTGCCAGCAGCCCTGGACCACAGAGTTTCAACTATGGCTACACCTTC. Its protein product is CASSPGPQSFNYGYTF.